The text below deals with one T cell receptor (beta chain). What it recognizes is unknown. This sample was taken from a study of cytomegalovirus exposure and HLA in healthy donors. Study summary: Among the 350 to 500 donors who were genotyped, roughly 86% fell in the genetic ancestry cluster that is associated with self-reported Caucasian donors. Whole-study findings and limits: For TCR beta chains, V- and J-gene trimming was later linked to a missense DCLRE1C variant. Researchers left out some V segments, among them TRBV6-2 and TRBV6-3, as indistinguishable.

60 Vbeta and 13 Jbeta primers were used in PCR. Here immunoSEQ multiplex PCR was the method, and the copy in TCRdb shows in-frame clones only, minus some. The data show about 200,000 clones, 82% seen once. The ends lost 1 base at V and 0 bases at J; junction bases unmatched: 4. This CDR3 comprises 15 residues. The germline CDR1 and CDR2 sequences are GTSNPN and SVGIG (reference sequence). Material for sequencing was PBMCs. The V and J genes are TRBV30 and TRBJ2-7; 9 nucleotides align to TRBD1. The source is a woman aged 40 to 49 in good health and CMV-seronegative. The CDR3 region is CAWSGQGGISYEQYF. CDR3 nucleotides: TGTGCCTGGAGTGGACAGGGGGGGATCTCCTACGAGCAGTACTTC.